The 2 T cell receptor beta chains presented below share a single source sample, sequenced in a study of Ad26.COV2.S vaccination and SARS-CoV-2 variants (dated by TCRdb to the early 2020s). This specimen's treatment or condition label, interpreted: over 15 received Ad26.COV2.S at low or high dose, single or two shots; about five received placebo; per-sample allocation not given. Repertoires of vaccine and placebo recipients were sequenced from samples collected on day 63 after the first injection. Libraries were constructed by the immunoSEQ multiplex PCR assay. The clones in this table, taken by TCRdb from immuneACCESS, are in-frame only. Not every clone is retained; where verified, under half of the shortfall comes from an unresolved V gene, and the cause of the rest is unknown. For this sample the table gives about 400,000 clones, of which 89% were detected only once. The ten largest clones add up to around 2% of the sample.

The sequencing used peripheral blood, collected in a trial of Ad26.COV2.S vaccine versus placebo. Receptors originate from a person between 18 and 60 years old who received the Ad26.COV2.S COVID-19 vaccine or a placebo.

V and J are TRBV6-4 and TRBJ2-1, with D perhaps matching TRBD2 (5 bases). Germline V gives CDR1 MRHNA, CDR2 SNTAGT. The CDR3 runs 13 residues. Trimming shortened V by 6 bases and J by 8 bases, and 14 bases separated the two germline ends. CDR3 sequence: CASSGKSGDEQFF. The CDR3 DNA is TGTGCCAGCAGCGGTAAGAGCGGCGATGAGCAGTTCTTC.

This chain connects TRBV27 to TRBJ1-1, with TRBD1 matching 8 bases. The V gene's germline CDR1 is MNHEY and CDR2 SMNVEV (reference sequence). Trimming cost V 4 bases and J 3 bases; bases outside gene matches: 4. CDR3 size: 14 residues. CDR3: CASSWTGRDTEAFF. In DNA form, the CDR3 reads TGTGCCAGCAGTTGGACAGGGAGAGACACTGAAGCTTTCTTT.